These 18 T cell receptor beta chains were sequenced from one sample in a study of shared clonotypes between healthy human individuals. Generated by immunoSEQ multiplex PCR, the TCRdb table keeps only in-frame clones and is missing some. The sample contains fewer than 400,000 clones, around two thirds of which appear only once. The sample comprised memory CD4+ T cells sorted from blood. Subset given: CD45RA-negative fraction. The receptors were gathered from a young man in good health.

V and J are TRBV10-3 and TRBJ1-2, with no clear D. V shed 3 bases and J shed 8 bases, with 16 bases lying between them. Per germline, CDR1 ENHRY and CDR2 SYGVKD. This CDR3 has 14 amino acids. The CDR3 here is CAISDLDALRGYTF. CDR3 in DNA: TGTGCCATCAGTGATTTGGACGCCCTACGGGGCTACACCTTC.

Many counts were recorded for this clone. Written as DNA, the CDR3 is TGCGCCAGCAGCCCCGTTGGGGCTAGCGGGAATAGAGAGTTCTTC. Protein: CASSPVGASGNREFF. This chain links TRBV5-1 with TRBJ2-1; 9 positions agree with TRBD2. V trimming: 4 bases; J trimming: 14 bases; junction bases outside the gene matches: 16. The CDR3 contains 15 residues. Germline CDR1 is SGHRS and CDR2 is YFSETQ.

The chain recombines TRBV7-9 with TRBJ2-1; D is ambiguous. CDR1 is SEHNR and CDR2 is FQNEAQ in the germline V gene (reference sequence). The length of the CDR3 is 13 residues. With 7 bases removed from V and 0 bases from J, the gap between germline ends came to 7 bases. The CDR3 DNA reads TGTGCCAGCAAAAGTTACTCCTACAATGAGCAGTTCTTC. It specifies CASKSYSYNEQFF.

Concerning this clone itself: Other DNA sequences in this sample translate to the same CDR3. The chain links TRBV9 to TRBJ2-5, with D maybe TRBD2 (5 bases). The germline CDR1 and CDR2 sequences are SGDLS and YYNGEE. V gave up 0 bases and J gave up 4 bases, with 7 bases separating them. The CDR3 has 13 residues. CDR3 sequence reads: CASSVGGRETQYF. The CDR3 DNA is TGTGCCAGCAGCGTAGGAGGGAGAGAGACCCAGTACTTC. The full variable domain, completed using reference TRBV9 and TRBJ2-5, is DSGVTQTPKHLITATGQRVTLRCSPRSGDLSVYWYQQSLDQGLQFLIQYYNGEERAKGNILERFSAQQFPDLHSELNLSSLELGDSALYFCASSVGGRETQYFGPGTRLLVL.

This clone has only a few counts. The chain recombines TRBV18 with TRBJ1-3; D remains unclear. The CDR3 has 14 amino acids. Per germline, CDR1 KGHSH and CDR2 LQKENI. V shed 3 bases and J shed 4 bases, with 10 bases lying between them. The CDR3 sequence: CASSPVDGGNTIYF. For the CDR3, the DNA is TGTGCCAGCTCACCGGTAGACGGGGGAAACACCATATATTTT.

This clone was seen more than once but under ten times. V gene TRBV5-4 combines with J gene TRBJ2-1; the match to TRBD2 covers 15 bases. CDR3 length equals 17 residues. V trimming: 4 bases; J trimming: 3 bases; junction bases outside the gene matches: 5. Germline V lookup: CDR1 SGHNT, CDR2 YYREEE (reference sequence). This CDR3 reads CASSLGLAGGLYNEQFF. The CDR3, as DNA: TGTGCCAGCAGCCTGGGACTAGCGGGAGGACTCTACAATGAGCAGTTCTTC. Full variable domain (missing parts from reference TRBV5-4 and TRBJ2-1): ETGVTQSPTHLIKTRGQQVTLRCSSQSGHNTVSWYQQALGQGPQFIFQYYREEENGRGNFPPRFSGLQFPNYSSELNVNALELDDSALYLCASSLGLAGGLYNEQFFGPGTRLTVL.

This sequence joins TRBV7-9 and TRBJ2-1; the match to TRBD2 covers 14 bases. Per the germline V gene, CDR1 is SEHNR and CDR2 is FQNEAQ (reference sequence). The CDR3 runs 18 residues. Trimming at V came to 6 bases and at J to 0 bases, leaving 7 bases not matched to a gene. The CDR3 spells CASRKGLAGASSYNEQFF. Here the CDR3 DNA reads TGTGCCAGCAGGAAGGGACTAGCGGGGGCAAGCTCCTACAATGAGCAGTTCTTC. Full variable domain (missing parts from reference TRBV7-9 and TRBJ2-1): DTGVSQNPRHKITKRGQNVTFRCDPISEHNRLYWYRQTLGQGPEFLTYFQNEAQLEKSRLLSDRFSAERPKGSFSTLEIQRTEQGDSAMYLCASRKGLAGASSYNEQFFGPGTRLTVL.

CDR3 DNA sequence: TGTGCCATCAGTGAGAGGGGAGGAGGACAGCCCCAGCATTTT. The encoded protein is CAISERGGGQPQHF. The chain recombines TRBV10-3 with TRBJ1-5; maybe TRBD1 (5 bases). This CDR3 has 14 amino acids. The germline CDR1 and CDR2 sequences are ENHRY and SYGVKD. The V and J ends lost 2 bases and 7 bases respectively, with 12 bases between them.

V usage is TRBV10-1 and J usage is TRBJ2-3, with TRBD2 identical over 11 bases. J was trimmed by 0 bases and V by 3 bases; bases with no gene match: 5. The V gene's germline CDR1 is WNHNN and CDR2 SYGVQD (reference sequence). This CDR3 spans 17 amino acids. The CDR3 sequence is CASSEATSGISTDTQYF. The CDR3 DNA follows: TGCGCCAGCAGTGAAGCGACTAGCGGGATAAGCACAGATACGCAGTATTTT.

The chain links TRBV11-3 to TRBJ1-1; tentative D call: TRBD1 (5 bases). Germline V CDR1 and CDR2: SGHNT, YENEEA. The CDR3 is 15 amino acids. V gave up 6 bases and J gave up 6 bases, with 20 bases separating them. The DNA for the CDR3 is TGTGCCAGCAGTAGGACCGGGGCAGTGGGTTCTGAAGCTTTCTTT. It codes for CASSRTGAVGSEAFF.

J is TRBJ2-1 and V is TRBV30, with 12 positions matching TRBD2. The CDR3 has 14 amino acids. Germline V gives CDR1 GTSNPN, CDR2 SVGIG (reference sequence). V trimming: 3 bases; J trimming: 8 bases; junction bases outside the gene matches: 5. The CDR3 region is CAWRPGLAGDEQFF. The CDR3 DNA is TGTGCCTGGAGACCGGGACTAGCGGGTGATGAGCAGTTCTTC. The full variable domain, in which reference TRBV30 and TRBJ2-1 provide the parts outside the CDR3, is SQTIHQWPATLVQPVGSPLSLECTVEGTSNPNLYWYRQAAGRGLQLLFYSVGIGQISSEVPQNLSASRPQDRQFILSSKKLLLSDSGFYLCAWRPGLAGDEQFFGPGTRLTVL.

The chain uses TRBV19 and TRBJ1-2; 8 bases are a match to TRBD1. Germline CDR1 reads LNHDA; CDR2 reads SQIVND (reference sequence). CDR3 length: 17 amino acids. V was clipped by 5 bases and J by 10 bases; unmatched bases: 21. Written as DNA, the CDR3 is TGTGCCAGTAGTTTAACCCTAAGACCGGGACAGGAAATTGACTACACCTTC. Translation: CASSLTLRPGQEIDYTF.

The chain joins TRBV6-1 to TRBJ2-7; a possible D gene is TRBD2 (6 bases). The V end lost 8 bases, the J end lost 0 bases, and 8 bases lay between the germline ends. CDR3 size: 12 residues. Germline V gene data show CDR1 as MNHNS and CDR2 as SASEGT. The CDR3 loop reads CASQTSSYEQYF. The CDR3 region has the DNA TGTGCCAGCCAGACTAGCTCCTACGAGCAGTACTTC.

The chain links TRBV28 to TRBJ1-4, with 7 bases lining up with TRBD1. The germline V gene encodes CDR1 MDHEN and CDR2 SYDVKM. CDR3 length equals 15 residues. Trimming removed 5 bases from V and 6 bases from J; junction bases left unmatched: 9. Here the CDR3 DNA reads TGTGCCAGCAGTGGTAACACAGGGGTCCATGAAAAACTGTTTTTT. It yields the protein CASSGNTGVHEKLFF.

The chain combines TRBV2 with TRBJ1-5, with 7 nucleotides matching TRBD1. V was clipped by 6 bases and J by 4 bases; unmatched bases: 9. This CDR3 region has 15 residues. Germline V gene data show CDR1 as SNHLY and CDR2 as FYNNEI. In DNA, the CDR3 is TGTGCCAGCAGCAGACAGGGACCTAATAATCAGCCCCAGCATTTT. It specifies CASSRQGPNNQPQHF.

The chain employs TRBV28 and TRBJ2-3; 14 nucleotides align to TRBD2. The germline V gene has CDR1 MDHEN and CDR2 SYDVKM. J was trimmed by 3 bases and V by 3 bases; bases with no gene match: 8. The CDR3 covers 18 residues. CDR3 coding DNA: TGTGCCAGCAGTTTTCCGACTAGCGGGAGGGCCTATACAGATACGCAGTATTTT. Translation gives CASSFPTSGRAYTDTQYF. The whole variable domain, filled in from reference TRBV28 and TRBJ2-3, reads DVKVTQSSRYLVKRTGEKVFLECVQDMDHENMFWYRQDPGLGLRLIYFSYDVKMKEKGDIPEGYSVSREKKERFSLILESASTNQTSMYLCASSFPTSGRAYTDTQYFGPGTRLTVL.

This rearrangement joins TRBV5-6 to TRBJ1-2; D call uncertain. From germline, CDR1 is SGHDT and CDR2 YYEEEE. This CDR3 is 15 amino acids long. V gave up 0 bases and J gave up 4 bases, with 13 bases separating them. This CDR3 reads CASSLVDLGRYGYTF. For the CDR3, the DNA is TGTGCCAGCAGCTTGGTGGACCTAGGCCGCTATGGCTACACCTTC.

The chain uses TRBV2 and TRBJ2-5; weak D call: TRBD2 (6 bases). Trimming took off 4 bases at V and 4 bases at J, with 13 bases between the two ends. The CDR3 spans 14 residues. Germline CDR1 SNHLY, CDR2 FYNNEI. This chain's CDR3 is CASSARTNLETQYF. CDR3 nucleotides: TGTGCCAGCAGTGCGAGGACTAATTTAGAGACCCAGTACTTC.